The 18 T cell receptor beta chains below all came from one sample that was sequenced in a study of T cells in Graves' hyperthyroidism and ophthalmopathy. Amplification of TCR beta CDR3 regions used RNA as the template. The primer set for the first-round RT-PCR of the TCR CDR3 was HTBI. MiXCR was run by TCRdb on the multiplex PCR reads, yielding one entry per CDR3 protein. The sample holds over 250,000 distinct CDR3 sequences; under 30% are singletons and the top ten take about 30%. The specimen was blood. All receptors come from a man between 35 and 55 years old with Graves' hyperthyroidism that later progressed to Graves' ophthalmopathy.

This clonotype was counted ten times or more. This rearrangement joins TRBV19 to TRBJ1-1, with unresolved D. Germline V gene sequence: CDR1 LNHDA, CDR2 SQIVND (reference sequence). The CDR3 is made up of 15 amino acids. Trimming stripped 3 bases from V and 4 bases from J, with 15 bases between. As DNA, the CDR3 is TGTGCCAGTAGTATTGGCCTCTTGAGGAGCACTGAAGCTTTCTTT. Its translation is CASSIGLLRSTEAFF.

This clonotype was seen many times. CDR3 residues: CASTLGWPKNTEAFF. In nucleotides, the CDR3 is TGTGCCAGTACCCTAGGGTGGCCTAAGAACACTGAAGCTTTCTTT. The rearrangement joins TRBV19 to TRBJ1-1, with no clear D. V was clipped by 7 bases and J by 1 base, with 16 bases between them. This CDR3 contains 15 residues. Looked up from germline, CDR1 is LNHDA and CDR2 is SQIVND (reference sequence).

This clonotype was seen repeatedly, ten times or more. This chain uses TRBV11-3 with TRBJ2-4; 10 nucleotides line up with TRBD2. The length of the CDR3 is 17 residues. The V and J ends lost 5 bases and 10 bases, in that order; junction bases with no gene match: 17. The germline V gene encodes CDR1 SGHNT and CDR2 YENEEA. The CDR3 DNA is TGTGCCAGCAGCCAACCGGGACTAGCGCGTCAGTCGGGGATTCAGTACTTC. Translating gives CASSQPGLARQSGIQYF.

Comment on this clonotype: This may come from a read error, since a much larger clone is one base off. The conserved phenylalanine or tryptophan is not found at the CDR3 terminus, so this likely reflects a read error. The gene calls are TRBV12-3 or TRBV12-4 and TRBJ2-5; 7 nucleotides align to TRBD2. The CDR3 sequence is 12 residues long. With 5 bases clipped from V and 7 bases from J, the junction kept 4 bases outside the gene matches. The CDR3 nucleotides read TGTGCCAGCAGTATATCGGGAGGGACCCAGTACGTC. Translated, it gives CASSISGGTQYV.

This clonotype was seen at least ten times. The chain carries TRBV7-2 and TRBJ1-1, with unresolved D. From germline, CDR1 is SGHTA and CDR2 FQGNSA. The CDR3 covers 11 residues. V lost 3 bases to trimming and J lost 6 bases, with 5 bases between them. CDR3 nucleotides: TGTGCCAGCAGCTTTTTTGCTGAAGCTTTCTTT. It translates to CASSFFAEAFF.

J is TRBJ2-7 and V is TRBV11-1; a possible D gene is TRBD1 (6 bases). CDR3 length: 17 residues. Looked up from germline, CDR1 is SGHAT and CDR2 is FQDESV (reference sequence). V was clipped by 1 base and J by 7 bases, with 23 bases between them. Here the CDR3 DNA reads TGTGCCAGCAGCTTAGATGTGGCAGGGGCGCAGTCCAGGGAGCAGTACTTC. Translated, it gives CASSLDVAGAQSREQYF.

This clonotype appeared a few times. The CDR3 reads CASSAPSSAGETQYF. The CDR3 DNA reads as TGTGCCAGCAGTGCCCCCAGCTCGGCGGGAGAGACCCAGTACTTC. The chain combines TRBV6-1 with TRBJ2-5, with a weak D call TRBD2 (5 bases). Germline-derived CDR1 and CDR2 are MNHNS and SASEGT. The germline V and J ends were trimmed by 4 bases and 4 bases, with 16 bases remaining between them. The CDR3 contains 15 residues.

In its sample, this clonotype was seen many times. The chain couples TRBV28 to TRBJ1-1; TRBD1 matches 7 bases. Germline V gene data show CDR1 as MDHEN and CDR2 as SYDVKM. The CDR3 has 16 residues. V shed 7 bases, J shed 1 base, and the junction held 12 bases outside the gene matches. CDR3: CASTGPPGQWNTEAFF. In DNA form, the CDR3 reads TGTGCCAGCACCGGACCTCCGGGACAGTGGAACACTGAAGCTTTCTTT.

This clonotype was seen ten or more times. The gene calls are TRBV12-3 or TRBV12-4 and TRBJ2-2, with TRBD1 matching over 8 bases. This CDR3 spans 14 amino acids. V trimming: 6 bases; J trimming: 7 bases; junction bases outside the gene matches: 7. In nucleotides, the CDR3 is TGTGCCAGCAGCCAGGGGGCGCGTAACGGGGAGCTGTTTTTT. It specifies CASSQGARNGELFF.

This clonotype was detected many times. The J gene is TRBJ1-2, the V gene TRBV30; no firm D call. Trimming pared 6 bases from V and 0 bases from J, leaving 8 bases between. This CDR3 region has 12 residues. The germline V gene encodes CDR1 GTSNPN and CDR2 SVGIG (reference sequence). The CDR3 nucleotides are TGTGCCTGCCGGATTACTAACTATGGCTACACCTTC. Encoded protein: CACRITNYGYTF.

About this clonotype: Given a much more abundant clone one base away, this may be a read error. The chain joins TRBV20-1 to TRBJ2-7; possible D gene TRBD1, 6 bases. V lost 6 bases and J lost 2, with 17 bases in between. Germline V CDR1 and CDR2: DFQATT, SNEGSKA (reference sequence). This CDR3 contains 14 residues. As DNA, the CDR3 is TGCAGTGCCCTGTCCCCGGACAGCCCCTACGAGCAGTACTTC. Its translation: CSALSPDSPYEQYF.

This clonotype was recorded many times. The V call is TRBV18, the J call TRBJ2-7; D not certain. V was shortened by 2 bases and J by 7 bases, with 12 bases between the two germline ends. Germline CDR1 and CDR2: KGHSH and LQKENI. The CDR3 is 13 amino acids. This CDR3 reads CASSPGFSREQYF. In nucleotides, the CDR3 is TGTGCCAGCTCACCAGGGTTCTCTAGGGAGCAGTACTTC.

At least ten counts were recorded for this clonotype. The chain employs TRBV12-3 or TRBV12-4 and TRBJ2-5; 9 bases line up with TRBD1. The CDR3 spans 14 residues. V lost 7 bases and J lost 4; bases outside the gene matches: 7. CDR3: CASIYTGGAETQYF. In nucleotides, the CDR3 is TGTGCCAGCATTTATACAGGGGGCGCAGAGACCCAGTACTTC.

This clonotype was detected many times. This rearrangement joins TRBV28 to TRBJ2-2, with D possibly being TRBD1 (7 bases). This CDR3 is 17 amino acids long. Germline CDR1 is MDHEN and CDR2 is SYDVKM. V was clipped by 4 bases and J by 3 bases, with 18 bases between them. The CDR3 region is CASSSGGNLGDTGELFF. CDR3 sequence (DNA): TGTGCCAGCAGTTCAGGGGGGAACCTAGGTGACACCGGGGAGCTGTTTTTT.

Many counts were recorded for this clonotype. The CDR3 region has the DNA TGTGCCAGCAGTCCGGGGCAACACTATGGCTACACCTTC. It yields the protein CASSPGQHYGYTF. The rearrangement uses TRBV6-5 and TRBJ1-2, with D possibly matching TRBD1 (5 bases). Germline CDR1 reads MNHEY; CDR2 reads SVGAGI. The CDR3 is 13 amino acids. V shed 5 bases and J shed 3 bases, with 10 bases lying between them.

The chain couples TRBV7-2 to TRBJ1-2; D not certain. The ends were cut back, 5 bases at V and 5 bases at J, with 9 bases in the middle. The CDR3 length is 12 residues. CDR1 and CDR2 (germline): SGHTA, FQGNSA. CDR3 residues: CASSPLDYGYTF. CDR3 DNA sequence: TGTGCCAGCAGCCCCCTGGATTATGGCTACACCTTC.

This clonotype was seen repeatedly, ten times or more. This chain links TRBV10-1 with TRBJ2-7; D is possibly TRBD1 (6 bases). Trimming stripped 4 bases from V and 6 bases from J, with 16 bases between. The germline CDR1 and CDR2 sequences are WNHNN and SYGVQD (reference sequence). This CDR3 region has 14 residues. The CDR3 DNA follows: TGCGCCAGCAGTGCCGGGACACCTGGGGGCGAGCAGTACTTC. It encodes CASSAGTPGGEQYF.

This clonotype has a handful of counts. The chain recombines TRBV28 with TRBJ1-2; D unclear. The germline V and J ends were trimmed by 2 bases and 0 bases, with 13 bases remaining between them. The CDR3 runs to 16 residues. Germline loops: CDR1 MDHEN, CDR2 SYDVKM. As DNA, the CDR3 is TGTGCCAGCAGTTTAGTCTTTCGCAGCTCTAACTATGGCTACACCTTC. It is translated as CASSLVFRSSNYGYTF.